These 9 T cell receptor beta chains originate from one sample sequenced in a study of blood T cells in healthy people across ages. PCR was performed a second time for 7 to 11 cycles using a sample-barcoded 5' primer and a J-beta primer mix. TCRdb independently ran MiXCR on the 5' RACE reads; one entry per CDR3 protein. The table has roughly 640,000 distinct CDR3 sequences, approximately 30% seen once. Sequenced: blood. The receptor set was obtained from a woman older than 75 in good health.

This clonotype was recorded many times. The chain joins TRBV7-2 to TRBJ2-7, with 8 bases aligning to TRBD1. The CDR3 runs to 14 residues. Germline CDR1 reads SGHTA; CDR2 reads FQGNSA. Losses at the gene ends were 7 bases for V and 0 bases for J; bases not matched to a gene: 5. Written as DNA, the CDR3 is TGTGCCAGCACCCGGGACAGGAGCTCCTACGAGCAGTACTTC. Translating gives CASTRDRSSYEQYF.

Concerning this clonotype itself: This clone may be a read error of a much larger clone one base away. The chain carries TRBV4-2 and TRBJ2-3; 9 bases line up with TRBD2. J gave up 10 bases and V 4 bases, and 9 bases lay outside the gene matches. Germline-derived CDR1 and CDR2 are LGHNA and YNFKEQ. The CDR3 has 14 amino acids. The CDR3 loop reads CASSPLAGKDAQYF. DNA of the CDR3: TGTGCCAGCAGCCCTCTAGCGGGGAAGGATGCGCAGTATTTT.

This clonotype was observed a single time. The conserved phenylalanine or tryptophan normally closing the CDR3 is absent here, so this likely arose from a read error. The chain combines TRBV23-1 with TRBJ2-1; a weak D match, TRBD1 (8 bases). TRBV23-1 is an ORF, and what it does is uncertain. With 4 bases removed from V and 2 bases from J, the gap between germline ends came to 30 bases. The CDR3 runs to 21 residues. CDR3 region: CASSPRGQGAPTVPPYNEQFL. The CDR3 nucleotides read TGCGCCAGCAGTCCGCGGGGGCAGGGGGCTCCGACCGTCCCCCCCTACAATGAGCAGTTCTTG.

A few counts support this clonotype. The chain joins TRBV2 to TRBJ2-1; 7 bases agree with TRBD1. V was pared by 7 bases and J by 9 bases, with 9 bases of the junction left unmatched. Germline lookup yields CDR1 SNHLY and CDR2 FYNNEI. The CDR3 is made up of 13 amino acids. CDR3: CASTSASGGEQFF. The CDR3 DNA reads TGTGCCAGCACCAGCGCCTCAGGGGGTGAGCAGTTCTTC.

Regarding this clonotype: This clone may be a read error of a much larger clone one base away. This chain links TRBV20-1 with TRBJ1-1, with D unresolved. CDR3 size: 12 residues. The V end was cut by 2 bases, the J end by 1 base, with 5 bases between. The germline V gene has CDR1 DFQATT and CDR2 SNEGSKA (reference sequence). The DNA for the CDR3 is TGCAGTGCTAGAAAAGGGAACACTGAAGCTTTCTTT. It yields the protein CSARKGNTEAFF.

About this clonotype: A much larger clone differs from this one at a single base, so this may be a read error. V gene TRBV5-1 combines with J gene TRBJ2-3; 8 bases align to TRBD2. V shed 5 bases and J 2 bases; nucleotides not matched to a gene: 7. CDR3 length: 15 residues. Germline V gene sequence: CDR1 SGHRS, CDR2 YFSETQ. CDR3 DNA sequence: TGCGCCAGCAGACGAACGGGGGGGCACACAGATACGCAGTATTTT. Its protein product is CASRRTGGHTDTQYF.

This chain connects TRBV27 to TRBJ1-1, with 7 positions matching TRBD1. J gave up 3 bases and V 10 bases, and 14 bases lay outside the gene matches. Per the germline V gene, CDR1 is MNHEY and CDR2 is SMNVEV (reference sequence). CDR3 length equals 15 residues. As DNA, the CDR3 is TGTGCCACTAAAAAATTCCGGACAGGTGACACTGAAGCTTTCTTT. Residues: CATKKFRTGDTEAFF.

The genes are TRBV5-1 and TRBJ2-2, with D perhaps matching TRBD2 (5 bases). Germline V gene sequence: CDR1 SGHRS, CDR2 YFSETQ. V shed 4 bases and J shed 5 bases, with 21 bases lying between them. This CDR3 comprises 17 residues. CDR3: CASSRLSLGVGTGELFF. For the CDR3, the DNA is TGCGCCAGCAGCCGCCTCAGTCTCGGGGTTGGAACCGGGGAGCTGTTTTTT.

This clonotype was observed many times. The chain couples TRBV6-6 to TRBJ2-6; 9 bases fit TRBD2. From germline, CDR1 is MNHNY and CDR2 SVGAGI (reference sequence). Trimming removed 6 bases from V and 7 bases from J; junction bases left unmatched: 7. The CDR3 totals 15 residues. The CDR3 spells CASRRGGVGANVLTF. CDR3 coding DNA: TGTGCCAGCAGGCGGGGGGGGGTTGGTGCCAACGTCCTGACTTTC.